The 3 T cell receptor beta chains given below trace back to one sample, sequenced in a study of T cells in Graves' hyperthyroidism and ophthalmopathy. RNA transcripts provided the source from which TCR beta CDR3 regions were amplified. Carried out on the TCR CDR3, a first-round RT-PCR used the HTBI primer set. TCRdb passed the multiplex PCR reads through MiXCR, listing each CDR3 protein once. Of about 690,000 distinct CDR3 sequences listed, roughly a sixth are singletons. Input material: blood. The origin of the receptors is a man between 50 and 59 years old with Graves' hyperthyroidism.

In this sample, this clonotype turned up a few times. The CDR3 here is CSVGLPGAPHEQFF. DNA for the CDR3: TGCAGCGTAGGTCTCCCGGGAGCCCCCCATGAGCAGTTCTTC. The chain carries TRBV29-1 and TRBJ2-1; maybe TRBD2 (6 bases). Germline CDR1 reads SQVTM; CDR2 reads ANQGSEA. This CDR3 region has 14 residues. The V end was cut by 6 bases, the J end by 8 bases, with 20 bases between.

This clonotype was recorded a few times. The rearrangement links TRBV4-1 to TRBJ2-1, with D hard to call. The CDR3 is made up of 16 amino acids. Looked up from germline, CDR1 is MGHRA and CDR2 is YSYEKL. V was clipped by 1 base and J by 0 bases, with 10 bases between them. The CDR3 loop is CASSQVYGSSYNEQFF. Written as DNA, the CDR3 is TGCGCCAGCAGCCAAGTCTACGGCAGCTCCTACAATGAGCAGTTCTTC.

This clonotype has just a few counts. V and J are TRBV6-2 or TRBV6-3 and TRBJ2-1, with D perhaps TRBD1 or TRBD2 (7 bases each). Per the germline V gene, CDR1 is MNHEY and CDR2 is SVGEGT. With 8 bases removed from V and 8 bases from J, the gap between germline ends came to 16 bases. This CDR3 has 13 residues. The CDR3 DNA sequence: TGTGCCAGCCTCAGGGGGGCGGGAGATGAGCAGTTCTTC. It codes for CASLRGAGDEQFF.